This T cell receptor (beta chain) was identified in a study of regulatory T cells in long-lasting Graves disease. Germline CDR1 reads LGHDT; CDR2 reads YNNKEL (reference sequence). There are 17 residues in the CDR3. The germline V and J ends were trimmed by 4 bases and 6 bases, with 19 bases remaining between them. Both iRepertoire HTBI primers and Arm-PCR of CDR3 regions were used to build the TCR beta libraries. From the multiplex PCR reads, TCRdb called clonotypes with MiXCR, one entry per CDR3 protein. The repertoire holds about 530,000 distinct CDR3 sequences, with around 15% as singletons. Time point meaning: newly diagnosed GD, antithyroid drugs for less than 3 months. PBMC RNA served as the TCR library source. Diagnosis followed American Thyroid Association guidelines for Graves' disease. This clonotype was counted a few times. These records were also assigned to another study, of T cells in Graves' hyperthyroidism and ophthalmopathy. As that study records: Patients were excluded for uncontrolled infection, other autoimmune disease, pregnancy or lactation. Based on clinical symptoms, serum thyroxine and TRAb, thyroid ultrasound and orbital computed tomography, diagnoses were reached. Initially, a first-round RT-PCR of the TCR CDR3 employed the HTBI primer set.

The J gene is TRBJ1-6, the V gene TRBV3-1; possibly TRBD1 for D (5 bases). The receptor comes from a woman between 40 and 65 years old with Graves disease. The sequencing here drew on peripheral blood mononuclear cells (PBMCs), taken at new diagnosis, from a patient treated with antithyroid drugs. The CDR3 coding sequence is TGTGCCAGCAGCCCCCGGGAGGGGAGAGTGGGTAATTCACCCCTCCACTTT. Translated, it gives CASSPREGRVGNSPLHF.